This entry lists 9 T cell receptor beta chains sequenced from one sample in a study of OX40 agonist ivuxolimab in advanced cancers. Profiling relied on immunoSEQ multiplex PCR, and the TCRdb table lists in-frame clones only, not all of them. The table shows approximately 82,000 clones, with approximately 84% occurring only once. Sequences were derived from CD4+ or CD8+ T cells sorted from blood, sampled in a trial of the OX40 agonist ivuxolimab. The receptors stem from an adult with an advanced solid tumor such as melanoma, head and neck, liver or kidney cancer.

The rearrangement uses TRBV7-6 and TRBJ1-1, with D tentatively TRBD1 (5 bases). The germline V gene encodes CDR1 SGHVS and CDR2 FNYEAQ. The CDR3 length is 13 residues. The ends were cut back, 5 bases at V and 1 base at J, with 8 bases in the middle. The CDR3 nucleotides read TGTGCCAGCAGCCCGACAGCGAACACTGAAGCTTTCTTT. Translated, it gives CASSPTANTEAFF.

V usage is TRBV27 and J usage is TRBJ2-5; tentative D call: TRBD2 (5 bases). This CDR3 region has 16 residues. Trimming cost V 5 bases and J 2 bases, with 18 bases left between them. The germline CDR1 and CDR2 sequences are MNHEY and SMNVEV (reference sequence). The CDR3 coding sequence is TGTGCCAGCAGTCCCCGAGATCGGGGATCACAAGAGACCCAGTACTTC. Its translation: CASSPRDRGSQETQYF.

This clone was observed a handful of times. The rearrangement links TRBV18 to TRBJ2-5, with 10 bases matching TRBD2. The trim removed 4 bases at V and 5 bases at J, leaving 7 bases unmatched. CDR1 KGHSH and CDR2 LQKENI come from the germline V gene. The CDR3 loop spans 15 amino acids. The CDR3 is CASSRSGTSVETQYF. In DNA, the CDR3 is TGTGCCAGCTCACGATCCGGGACTAGCGTGGAGACCCAGTACTTC.

This clone has a handful of counts. The chain employs TRBV7-9 and TRBJ1-1, with unresolved D. V gave up 5 bases and J gave up 4 bases, with 11 bases separating them. The CDR3 has 13 amino acids. CDR1 is SEHNR and CDR2 is FQNEAQ in the germline V gene (reference sequence). The DNA of the CDR3 is TGTGCCAGCAGCACGGGGAGTGGCACTGAAGCTTTCTTT. Translated: CASSTGSGTEAFF.

V gene TRBV10-1 combines with J gene TRBJ2-7; D may be TRBD1 or TRBD2 (6 bases each). The CDR3 has 15 amino acids. Germline CDR1 and CDR2: WNHNN and SYGVQD (reference sequence). V was shortened by 3 bases and J by 5 bases, with 17 bases between the two germline ends. Written as DNA, the CDR3 is TGCGCCAGCAGTGATCGTGGGGGGCCTCTGGACGAGCAGTACTTC. As protein: CASSDRGGPLDEQYF.

The V gene is TRBV7-9, the J gene TRBJ2-5; 10 positions match TRBD1. Trimming at V came to 1 base and at J to 4 bases, leaving 0 bases not matched to a gene. The CDR3 contains 14 residues. Germline V gene lookup returns CDR1 SEHNR and CDR2 FQNEAQ (reference sequence). The CDR3 reads CASSLGQGAETQYF. CDR3 bases: TGTGCCAGCAGCTTAGGACAGGGGGCAGAGACCCAGTACTTC.

The rearrangement joins TRBV5-1 to TRBJ1-2, with D possibly matching TRBD1 (6 bases). The CDR3 runs 15 residues. V lost 4 bases, J lost 8 bases, and 21 bases lay in between. From germline, CDR1 is SGHRS and CDR2 YFSETQ. In DNA form, the CDR3 reads TGCGCCAGCAGCCCGAACCCGACAGGTTCGGTAGGCTACACCTTC. Protein: CASSPNPTGSVGYTF.

The V call is TRBV5-1, the J call TRBJ2-3; 7 positions match TRBD2. V trimming: 7 bases; J trimming: 1 base; junction bases outside the gene matches: 12. This CDR3 comprises 16 residues. Germline loops: CDR1 SGHRS, CDR2 YFSETQ. The CDR3 here is CASGSRGSGGTDTQYF. The CDR3 DNA is TGCGCCAGCGGCTCCCGCGGGAGTGGGGGCACAGATACGCAGTATTTT.

This clone was counted between two and nine times. The CDR3 bases are TGCGCCAGCAGCTTGACTAGCGGGGGCAATGAGCAGTTCTTC. This translates into CASSLTSGGNEQFF. The J gene is TRBJ2-1, the V gene TRBV5-1; 11 bases map to TRBD2. The V gene's germline CDR1 is SGHRS and CDR2 YFSETQ. J was trimmed by 6 bases and V by 1 base; bases with no gene match: 0. The length of the CDR3 is 14 residues.